This TCR beta chain was captured in a study of identical twins. V was trimmed by 0 bases and J by 4 bases, leaving 13 bases between them. The length of the CDR3 is 16 residues. Germline CDR1 is SGHRS and CDR2 is YFSETQ. No donor was unhealthy or non-Caucasian. Study-level findings and limits: The study drew conclusions from cross-sectional statistical analysis, not from following the same donors.

This clonotype came up many times. The target antigen is unknown. Each CDR3 protein is one row after TCRdb ran MiXCR on the 5' RACE reads. Of 350,000 to 400,000 distinct CDR3 sequences in the sample, roughly 9% were seen once. The sequenced sample was naive T cells sorted from blood. This sequence originates from a woman between 45 and 65 years old in good health. The V gene is TRBV5-1, the J gene TRBJ2-2, with D hard to call. Written as DNA, the CDR3 is TGCGCCAGCAGCTTGGAGGCGTCCCGGGTCACCGGGGAGCTGTTTTTT. It is translated as CASSLEASRVTGELFF.